Listed below are T cell receptor beta chains from one sample, sequenced in a study of blood T cell repertoires in COVID-19. Sequencing was performed with immunoSEQ multiplex PCR; in TCRdb, only in-frame clones are kept and a portion is missing. Of some 170,000 clones in the sample, roughly nine tenths were seen once. Sequencing used peripheral blood. The receptors here all came from a man in his 60s with active or convalescent COVID-19. Each CDR3 is given with its conserved first and last residue. D genes are given only for firm matches. Rows give clone size only sometimes, using once, few, many, or a class for an expanded clone.

NA	NA	TRBV5-1	TRBJ1-1	TGCGCCAGCAGCCGGGGAGGGCTGAACACTGAAGCTTTCTTT	CASSRGGLNTEAFF
TRBD1	NA	TRBV6-6	TRBJ2-5	TGTGCCAGCAGTCACAGACCTTCCAGGACAGGGACCTTGGAGACCCAGTACTTC	CASSHRPSRTGTLETQYF
NA	NA	TRBV9	TRBJ2-7	TGTGCCAGCAGCGTAGATTCTAGAAGTTACGAGCAGTACTTC	CASSVDSRSYEQYF
NA	NA	TRBV6-6	TRBJ1-2	TGTGCCAGCAGTTACTCTTTAGGAGCTAACTATGGCTACACCTTC	CASSYSLGANYGYTF
NA	NA	TRBV5-1	TRBJ2-5	TGCGCCAGCAGCGTCGGCGCCAGAGAGGTGGAGACCCAGTACTTC	CASSVGAREVETQYF
TRBD1	NA	TRBV5-1	TRBJ1-5	TGCGCCAGCAGTCTCACCGGGACAGGCAATCAGCCCCAGCATTTT	CASSLTGTGNQPQHF
NA	NA	TRBV30	TRBJ1-5	TGTGCCTGGTCCGGTTTCGGGGATAGCAATCAGCCCCAGCATTTT	CAWSGFGDSNQPQHF
NA	NA	TRBV5-1	TRBJ1-6	TGCGCCAGCAGACAGGGCCAAAGCTCCTATAATTCACCCCTCCACTTT	CASRQGQSSYNSPLHF
NA	NA	TRBV5-1	TRBJ1-3	TGCGCCAGCTTCAGCGACTCTGGAAACACCATATATTTT	CASFSDSGNTIYF
TRBD1	NA	TRBV5-8	TRBJ1-2	TGTGCCAGCAGTAGGAGACAGGGGGCAGTGGGCTATGGCTACACCTTC	CASSRRQGAVGYGYTF
TRBD2	NA	TRBV15	TRBJ2-1	TGTGCCACCAGCCCGGGGTTACTAGCGGGTTCCTACAATGAGCAGTTCTTC	CATSPGLLAGSYNEQFF
TRBD1	NA	TRBV12-3/TRBV12-4	TRBJ2-1	TGTGCCAGCAGTTCGGGACAGCCGAATGAGCAGTTCTTC	CASSSGQPNEQFF
TRBD2	NA	TRBV5-1	TRBJ2-3	TGCGCCAGCAGCTCATGGACTAGCGGGGGTACAGATACGCAGTATTTT	CASSSWTSGGTDTQYF
TRBD1	few	TRBV5-4	TRBJ2-1	TGTGCCAGCAGCTCGGTGGACAGGGACAATGAGCAGTTCTTC	CASSSVDRDNEQFF
NA	NA	TRBV30	TRBJ2-7	TGTGCCTGGAGTGTAAGGGGGGGGACCTACGAGCAGTACTTC	CAWSVRGGTYEQYF
TRBD1	NA	TRBV5-1	TRBJ2-4	TGCGCCAGCAGCTTGGGCTCGCAGAGGGGGCCGAAAAACATTCAGTACTTC	CASSLGSQRGPKNIQYF
TRBD2	NA	TRBV5-4	TRBJ2-2	TGTGCCAGCAGCTTTTCCCGTAGCGGGCAGAACACCGGGGAGCTGTTTTTT	CASSFSRSGQNTGELFF
TRBD2	NA	TRBV10-1	TRBJ2-1	TGCGCCAGCAGCCGGGGACTAGCGGGAGGTAATGAGCAGTTCTTC	CASSRGLAGGNEQFF
NA	NA	TRBV12-5	TRBJ2-1	TGTGCTAGTGGTTACGAACTATCGGGAGCCAACAATGAGCAGTTCTTC	CASGYELSGANNEQFF
TRBD1	NA	TRBV5-1	TRBJ1-2	TGCGCCAGCAGCTTGGAAGACAGGGGATTTGGTGGCTACACCTTC	CASSLEDRGFGGYTF
NA	NA	TRBV11-2	TRBJ2-1	TGTGCCAGCAGCTTAACCAGGGTGCACAATGAGCAGTTCTTC	CASSLTRVHNEQFF
TRBD1	NA	TRBV5-6	TRBJ1-5	TGTGCCAGCAGCTTAGGGACAGGGAATCAGCCCCAGCATTTT	CASSLGTGNQPQHF
NA	NA	TRBV9	TRBJ1-6	TGTGCCAGCAGCGTAGGAGGGCGACGTCTCTATAATTCACCCCTCCACTTT	CASSVGGRRLYNSPLHF
NA	once	TRBV7-6	TRBJ1-5	TGTGCCAGCACATCGGGCAATCAGCCCCAGCATTTT	CASTSGNQPQHF
NA	NA	TRBV18	TRBJ2-2	TGTGCCAGCTCACCAATGCAGGGCGGCACCGGGGAGCTGTTTTTT	CASSPMQGGTGELFF
NA	NA	TRBV9	TRBJ1-1	TGTGCCAGCAGCGAGAGAATCGACAGGGCTTTCTTT	CASSERIDRAFF
NA	NA	TRBV4-1	TRBJ2-7	TGCGCCAGCAGCCAAGATCCCGGCAGGGAGGACGAGCAGTACTTC	CASSQDPGREDEQYF
TRBD2	NA	TRBV7-8	TRBJ2-1	TGTGCCAGCAGCTCCACCGGACTAGCGGGGAATTACAATGAGCAGTTCTTC	CASSSTGLAGNYNEQFF
NA	NA	TRBV7-9	TRBJ2-1	TGTGCCAGCAGCTTAGGGACTTCAGCCTACAATGAGCAGTTCTTC	CASSLGTSAYNEQFF
NA	NA	TRBV27	TRBJ1-1	TGTGCCAGCAGCCCCACCTTCGGTCGGGCTTTCTTT	CASSPTFGRAFF